Listed here are 9 T cell receptor beta chains from one sample, sequenced in a study of control samples from healthy donors and cancer patients. Some clones are missing from TCRdb's copy, which holds only in-frame ones; the method was immunoSEQ multiplex PCR. Of over 100,000 clones detected, around nine tenths appear once; the ten largest clones hold 5.5% to 7%. Sequenced sample: blood. These receptors were collected from a man between 18 and 35 years old in good health.

V and J are TRBV11-1 and TRBJ2-1; D call uncertain. There are 15 residues in the CDR3. The V and J ends lost 5 bases and 6 bases respectively, with 17 bases between them. Germline loops: CDR1 SGHAT, CDR2 FQDESV (reference sequence). The CDR3 here is CASSLPGIPGNEQFF. CDR3 DNA sequence: TGTGCCAGCAGCCTCCCGGGTATACCCGGCAATGAGCAGTTCTTC.

This chain joins TRBV4-2 and TRBJ2-3; D ambiguous. The V and J ends lost 0 bases and 1 base respectively, with 8 bases between them. The CDR3 contains 15 residues. CDR1 is LGHNA and CDR2 is YNFKEQ in the germline V gene. This CDR3 reads CASSQDPLGTDTQYF. In DNA form, the CDR3 reads TGTGCCAGCAGCCAAGATCCCCTTGGCACAGATACGCAGTATTTT.

The chain uses TRBV9 and TRBJ2-3, with 7 bases identical to TRBD1. CDR3 length equals 16 residues. The ends lost 3 bases at V and 3 bases at J; junction bases unmatched: 10. Germline assignment: CDR1 SGDLS and CDR2 YYNGEE. The CDR3 bases are TGTGCCAGCAGCGCGAATCCGGGACAGATAACAGATACGCAGTATTTT. This codes for CASSANPGQITDTQYF.

In this sample, this clone turned up once. The chain is built from TRBV14 and TRBJ2-1, with 9 bases lining up with TRBD2. Trimming cost V 4 bases and J 9 bases; bases outside gene matches: 16. CDR1 is SGHDN and CDR2 is FVKESK in the germline V gene. CDR3 length equals 17 residues. This CDR3 is CASSPHATAGGFGEQFF. In nucleotides, the CDR3 is TGTGCCAGCAGCCCCCACGCAACGGCGGGGGGGTTTGGTGAGCAGTTCTTC.

The rearrangement joins TRBV28 to TRBJ1-5; 7 nucleotides line up with TRBD1. Germline trimming cut 6 bases from V and 0 bases from J; bases unmatched to any gene: 2. CDR3 size: 14 residues. Germline lookup yields CDR1 MDHEN and CDR2 SYDVKM. The CDR3 protein is CASRDRFSNQPQHF. CDR3 coding DNA: TGTGCCAGCAGGGACAGGTTTAGCAATCAGCCCCAGCATTTT. Full variable domain (remainder filled in from reference TRBV28 and TRBJ1-5): DVKVTQSSRYLVKRTGEKVFLECVQDMDHENMFWYRQDPGLGLRLIYFSYDVKMKEKGDIPEGYSVSREKKERFSLILESASTNQTSMYLCASRDRFSNQPQHFGDGTRLSIL.

The rearrangement links TRBV5-5 to TRBJ2-7, with 9 bases lining up with TRBD2. Germline V gene lookup returns CDR1 SGHKS and CDR2 YYEKEE (reference sequence). The V segment lost 4 bases and the J segment 2 bases; nucleotides outside the gene matches: 4. The CDR3 is 14 amino acids. CDR3 DNA sequence: TGTGCCAGCAGCCGGGGCGGGGGGGCCTACGAGCAGTACTTC. It translates to CASSRGGGAYEQYF.

This clone appeared a single time. The chain has TRBV6-5 and TRBJ1-3; D is ambiguous. Trimming left V 7 bases short and J 4 bases short, with 17 bases between. Germline assignment: CDR1 MNHEY and CDR2 SVGAGI. The CDR3 consists of 15 residues. The CDR3 sequence: CASKKTPVSGNTIYF. CDR3 nucleotide sequence: TGTGCCAGCAAAAAGACCCCGGTCTCAGGAAACACCATATATTTT.

About this clone: Within the sample, other DNA sequences also encode this same CDR3. This sequence joins TRBV11-2 and TRBJ2-7; D is perhaps TRBD1 or TRBD2 (5 bases each). The V gene's germline CDR1 is SGHAT and CDR2 FQNNGV. The CDR3 extends over 15 amino acids. V lost 0 bases to trimming and J lost 4 bases, with 13 bases between them. The CDR3 here is CASSLDRGGRYEQYF. The CDR3 nucleotides read TGTGCCAGCAGCTTAGATCGGGGCGGACGTTACGAGCAGTACTTC.

DNA of the CDR3: TGCGCCAGCAGCCAAGATAGGACAGGGAACTATGGCTACACCTTC. Protein product: CASSQDRTGNYGYTF. This chain connects TRBV4-1 to TRBJ1-2; 8 bases match TRBD1. Germline assignment: CDR1 MGHRA and CDR2 YSYEKL. With V trimmed by 0 bases and J by 2 bases, 2 bases remained unmatched. The CDR3 consists of 15 residues.